A selection of T cell receptor beta chains follows, all from one sample in a study of T-cell reconstitution after alpha-beta-depleted transplantation in children. TCRdb used MiXCR to reprocess the PCR reads, holding one entry per CDR3 protein. The sample lists about 980,000 distinct CDR3 sequences; under 30% were seen once. Material: PBMCs, mostly from graft donor cells, obtained 360 days after TCRalphabeta/CD19-depleted stem cell transplant. The receptors come from a boy in the first two years of life who had a stem cell transplant for SCID, so the T cells may come from the graft donor. Each CDR3 is given with its conserved first and last residue. A D gene is named only where the DNA matches it firmly. For some rows the clone size is stated as once, few or many, or as a class when expanded; others skip it.

TRBJ2-7,-,many,TRBV4-1,TGCGCCAGCAGCCACCTAGACAGGACGGAGCAGTACTTC,CASSHLDRTEQYF
TRBJ1-1,-,few,TRBV5-1,TGCGCCAGCAGCCCTCCGGACAGTGAAGCTTTCTTT,CASSPPDSEAFF
TRBJ1-2,TRBD1,few,TRBV4-2,TGTGCCAGCAGCCAAGAGGTGTCAGGGGGCTATGGCTACACCTTC,CASSQEVSGGYGYTF
TRBJ2-5,-,few,TRBV7-7,TGTGCCAGCAGTTCCTCAAGCGGTCTCGTGGGAGAGACCCAGTACTTC,CASSSSSGLVGETQYF
TRBJ2-1,-,few,TRBV12-3/TRBV12-4,TGTGCCAGCAGATCCTTGACAGGCTCGGTTAACAATGAGCAGTTCTTC,CASRSLTGSVNNEQFF
TRBJ1-2,-,-,TRBV28,TGTGCCAGCAGTTTGGGCAGTGACTATGGCTACACCTTC,CASSLGSDYGYTF
TRBJ2-7,-,few,TRBV7-9,TGTGCCAGCAGCTTAGACGCGGCACTAAGCTCCTACGAGCAGTACTTC,CASSLDAALSSYEQYF
TRBJ1-1,-,few,TRBV29-1,TGCAGCGTTGAAAGGTTGCGGGAGGTGAACACTGAAGCTTTCTTT,CSVERLREVNTEAFF
TRBJ1-1,-,-,TRBV30,TGTGCCTGGGCAGTAGCCTCTGAAGCTTTCTTT,CAWAVASEAFF
TRBJ1-5,-,-,TRBV12-3/TRBV12-4,TGTGCCAGCACCGCCGGGACTCCCCTTCCCCAGCATTTT,CASTAGTPLPQHF
TRBJ1-2,TRBD1,many,TRBV12-3/TRBV12-4,TGTGCCAGCAGTTTGGGACAGGGTGCCTATGGCTACACCTTC,CASSLGQGAYGYTF
TRBJ2-7,TRBD1,-,TRBV10-3,TGTGCCATCAGTCCTGGGACAGCGCTCGCCTACGAGCAGTACTTC,CAISPGTALAYEQYF
TRBJ2-5,-,many,TRBV27,TGTGCCAGCAGTTTCTTAGCCGGGACGAGAGAGACCCAGTACTTC,CASSFLAGTRETQYF
TRBJ2-1,TRBD1,-,TRBV20-1,TGCAGTGCTAGGTTACCAGGGGGCCCATACAATGAGCAGTTCTTC,CSARLPGGPYNEQFF
TRBJ2-3,TRBD1,-,TRBV18,TGTGCCAGCTCCCGGCAGGGGGCGTGGGATACGCAGTATTTT,CASSRQGAWDTQYF
TRBJ2-1,-,-,TRBV12-3/TRBV12-4,TGTGCCAGCAGTTTGAGAGGGGGGGTCTCGTACAATGAGCAGTTCTTC,CASSLRGGVSYNEQFF
TRBJ1-1,-,-,TRBV7-8,TGTGCCAGCAGCTTAGGCAGGGAGGGATTTAGAGCTTTCTTT,CASSLGREGFRAFF
TRBJ2-6,TRBD1,-,TRBV4-2,TGTGCCAGCAGCCTTTTACAGGGGGCAAAGGGGGCCAACGTCCTGACTTTC,CASSLLQGAKGANVLTF
TRBJ2-1,TRBD2,-,TRBV30,TGTGCCTGGAGTGTAGGGTCGGGGGGGCGAGATGAGCAGTTCTTC,CAWSVGSGGRDEQFF
TRBJ2-3,-,-,TRBV12-3/TRBV12-4,TGTGCCAGCAGTAATCCAGGGGTCACAGATACGCAGTATTTT,CASSNPGVTDTQYF
TRBJ1-1,-,-,TRBV21-1,TGTGCCAGCAGCAGAAACTTCCAGGTAACTGAAGCTTTCTTT,CASSRNFQVTEAFF
TRBJ2-3,TRBD2,-,TRBV12-3/TRBV12-4,TGTGCCAGCAGTTTAGAAGCGGGGGACCCCACAGATACGCAGTATTTT,CASSLEAGDPTDTQYF
TRBJ1-6,-,few,TRBV10-3,TGTGCCATCGGCAGGGATTCACCCCTCCACTTT,CAIGRDSPLHF
TRBJ2-7,-,-,TRBV12-3/TRBV12-4,TGTGCCAGCGGGACCTCGGGGGGCTACTACGAGCAGTACTTC,CASGTSGGYYEQYF
TRBJ1-6,-,-,TRBV6-1,TGTGCCAGCAGGGGGACAAGCTCCTATAATTCACCCCTCCACTTT,CASRGTSSYNSPLHF
TRBJ2-4,-,few,TRBV4-2,TGTGCCAGCAGCCAAGAGCCAGGCATTCAGTACTTC,CASSQEPGIQYF
TRBJ1-1,TRBD1,-,TRBV29-1,TGCAGCGTTGGCGACAGGGATTACACTGAAGCTTTCTTT,CSVGDRDYTEAFF
TRBJ2-7,TRBD1,few,TRBV20-1,TGCAGTGTCTTTCCGGGACAGGGGTACGAGCAGTACTTC,CSVFPGQGYEQYF
TRBJ1-1,-,few,TRBV29-1,TGCAGCGTTGGAAACCCGGGACAAGGGGAAGCTTTCTTT,CSVGNPGQGEAFF
TRBJ2-7,-,-,TRBV29-1,TGCAGCGTTGAAAAGGTGACAGGCTCCTACGAGCAGTACTTC,CSVEKVTGSYEQYF
TRBJ2-7,-,-,TRBV2,TGTGCCAGCAGCACCCTAGCGCGGGAGCAGTACTTC,CASSTLAREQYF
TRBJ2-1,-,-,TRBV10-3,TGTGCCACAGCCCCCGGGGCTTACAATGAGCAGTTCTTC,CATAPGAYNEQFF
TRBJ2-5,-,few,TRBV20-1,TGCAGTGCTAGTTTCAGGGAGATAACCCAGTACTTC,CSASFREITQYF
TRBJ1-1,-,few,TRBV6-5,TGTGCCAGCAGTTACGCCGGTTCTATGAACACTGAAGCTTTCTTT,CASSYAGSMNTEAFF
TRBJ2-1,TRBD1,few,TRBV20-1,TGCAGTGCTTACAGGGGGTTGACAATCAATGAGCAGTTCTTC,CSAYRGLTINEQFF
TRBJ2-3,-,few,TRBV6-4,TGTGCCAGCAGTGGCACCTACGCAGATACGCAGTATTTT,CASSGTYADTQYF
TRBJ2-1,-,-,TRBV4-3,TGCGCCAGCAGCCAAGAGAGTACGATTCTAATCTCCTACAATGAGCAGTTCTTC,CASSQESTILISYNEQFF
TRBJ2-3,TRBD2,few,TRBV12-3/TRBV12-4,TGTGCCAGCAGTTTCGGGGGGGGTTTAGATACGCAGTATTTT,CASSFGGGLDTQYF
TRBJ2-7,-,-,TRBV3-1,TGTGCCAGCAGCCGGGACTTCGGAGAGCAGTACTTC,CASSRDFGEQYF
TRBJ2-1,TRBD1,-,TRBV11-2,TGTGCCAGCAGGACACCATACAGGGGTGGCTCCTACAATGAGCAGTTCTTC,CASRTPYRGGSYNEQFF
TRBJ1-2,-,few,TRBV6-1,TGTGCCAGCAGAAAATCACCCTTGGGAGAGGCCGGGGGCTACACCTTC,CASRKSPLGEAGGYTF
TRBJ2-5,-,few,TRBV20-1,TGCAGTGCTAGGGGGGACTTAGTCGGGTGGGAGACCCAGTACTTC,CSARGDLVGWETQYF
TRBJ2-1,-,-,TRBV7-2,TGTGCCAGCAGCCTCACCCTAAACCCCTACAATGAGCAGTTCTTC,CASSLTLNPYNEQFF
TRBJ1-1,-,many,TRBV20-1,TGCAGTGCTAGAGACCTCGACAGGCCAGGCGCTGAAGCTTTCTTT,CSARDLDRPGAEAFF
TRBJ2-7,TRBD2,-,TRBV7-6,TGTGCCAGCAGCTTATCTGGTGTGAGCGGGGTTGTCGAGCAGTACTTC,CASSLSGVSGVVEQYF